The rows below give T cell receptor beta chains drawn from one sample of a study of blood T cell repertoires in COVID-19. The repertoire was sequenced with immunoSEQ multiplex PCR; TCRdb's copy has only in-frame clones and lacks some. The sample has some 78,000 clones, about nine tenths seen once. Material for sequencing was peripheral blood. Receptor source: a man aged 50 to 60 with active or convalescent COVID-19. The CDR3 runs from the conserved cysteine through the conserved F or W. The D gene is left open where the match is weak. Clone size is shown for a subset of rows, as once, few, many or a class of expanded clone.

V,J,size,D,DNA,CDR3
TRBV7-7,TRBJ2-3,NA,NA,TGTGCCAGCAGCCCACAGGGACATCTCACAGATACGCAGTATTTT,CASSPQGHLTDTQYF
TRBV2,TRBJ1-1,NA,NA,TGTGCCAGTAGGGGGGGGAACACTGAAGCTTTCTTT,CASRGGNTEAFF
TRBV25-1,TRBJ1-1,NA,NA,TGTGCCAGTCAGGGGTTGAACACTGAAGCTTTCTTT,CASQGLNTEAFF
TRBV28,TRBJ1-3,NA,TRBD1,TGTGCCAGCAGTCCGGGACAGGGTAACACCATATATTTT,CASSPGQGNTIYF
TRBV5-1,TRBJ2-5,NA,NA,TGCGCCAGCAGCATCCGGGACTCCCAAGAGACCCAGTACTTC,CASSIRDSQETQYF
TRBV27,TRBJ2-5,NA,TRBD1,TGTGCCAGCAGCCGACCGGGACAGGGGAAGACCCAGTACTTC,CASSRPGQGKTQYF
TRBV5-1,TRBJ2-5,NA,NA,TGCGCCAGCAGCCTCCGGACAGACCAAGAGACCCAGTACTTC,CASSLRTDQETQYF
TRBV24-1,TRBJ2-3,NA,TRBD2,TGTGCCACCTCACCGACTAGCGAGCGTGGGGATACGCAGTATTTT,CATSPTSERGDTQYF
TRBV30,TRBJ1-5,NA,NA,TGTGCCTGGAGCGCAATAAGTACGGATCAGCCCCAGCATTTT,CAWSAISTDQPQHF
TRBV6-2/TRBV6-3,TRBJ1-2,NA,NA,TGTGCCAGCAGTTACTCTCGGGGGAGTATAGATGGCTACACCTTC,CASSYSRGSIDGYTF
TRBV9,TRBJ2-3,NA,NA,TGTGCCAGCAGCGTAGCTAGATTAGCGGACACAGATACGCAGTATTTT,CASSVARLADTDTQYF
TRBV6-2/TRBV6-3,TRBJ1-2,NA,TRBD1,TGTGCCAGCAGTTGGACAGGATCGGGCAAGGGCTACACCTTC,CASSWTGSGKGYTF
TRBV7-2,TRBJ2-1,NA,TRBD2,TGTGCCAGCAGCTATAGCGGGGGGGACCACAATGAGCAGTTCTTC,CASSYSGGDHNEQFF
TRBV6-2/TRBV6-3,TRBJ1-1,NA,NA,TGTGCCAGCAGCTCGAGGCAGCTAAACACTGAAGCTTTCTTT,CASSSRQLNTEAFF
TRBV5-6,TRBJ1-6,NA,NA,TGTGCCAGCAGCTTGCGAGGGCCCTATAATTCACCCCTCCACTTT,CASSLRGPYNSPLHF
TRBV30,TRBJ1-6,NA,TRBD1,TGTGCCTGGAGTGGACAGGGCTCCTATAATTCACCCCTCCACTTT,CAWSGQGSYNSPLHF
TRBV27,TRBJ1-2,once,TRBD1,TGTGCCAGCAGTGAATACCAGGGGGCTCAGGGCTACACCTTC,CASSEYQGAQGYTF
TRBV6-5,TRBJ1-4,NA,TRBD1,TGTGCCAGCACCAGGGACAGGGGGTTTGAAAAACTGTTTTTT,CASTRDRGFEKLFF
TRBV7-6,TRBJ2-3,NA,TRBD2,TGTGCCAGCAGCTTCGCGGGCGGGGGGGGAGAGACGCAGTATTTT,CASSFAGGGGETQYF
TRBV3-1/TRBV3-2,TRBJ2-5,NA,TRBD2,TGTGCCAGCAGCCAAACTAGCGGGGGGGGGCAAGAGACCCAGTACTTC,CASSQTSGGGQETQYF
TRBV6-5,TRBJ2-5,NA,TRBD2,TGTGCCACCGGGGGCCAGCGGGGGGAAGAGACCCAGTACTTC,CATGGQRGEETQYF
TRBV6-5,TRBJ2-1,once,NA,TGTGCCAGCAACCCCCAAGGTAGCGGCAACAATGAGCAGTTCTTC,CASNPQGSGNNEQFF
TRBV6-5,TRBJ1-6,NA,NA,TGTGCCAGCAGTTATCTCGGACAGCTGAATTCACCCCTCCACTTT,CASSYLGQLNSPLHF
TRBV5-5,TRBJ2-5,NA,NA,TGTGCCAGCACCCCTGCTCCAGGGGGGCAAGAGACCCAGTACTTC,CASTPAPGGQETQYF
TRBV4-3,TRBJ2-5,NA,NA,TGCGCCAGCAGCCAAAACGACCAGTCCGGGGAGACCCAGTACTTC,CASSQNDQSGETQYF